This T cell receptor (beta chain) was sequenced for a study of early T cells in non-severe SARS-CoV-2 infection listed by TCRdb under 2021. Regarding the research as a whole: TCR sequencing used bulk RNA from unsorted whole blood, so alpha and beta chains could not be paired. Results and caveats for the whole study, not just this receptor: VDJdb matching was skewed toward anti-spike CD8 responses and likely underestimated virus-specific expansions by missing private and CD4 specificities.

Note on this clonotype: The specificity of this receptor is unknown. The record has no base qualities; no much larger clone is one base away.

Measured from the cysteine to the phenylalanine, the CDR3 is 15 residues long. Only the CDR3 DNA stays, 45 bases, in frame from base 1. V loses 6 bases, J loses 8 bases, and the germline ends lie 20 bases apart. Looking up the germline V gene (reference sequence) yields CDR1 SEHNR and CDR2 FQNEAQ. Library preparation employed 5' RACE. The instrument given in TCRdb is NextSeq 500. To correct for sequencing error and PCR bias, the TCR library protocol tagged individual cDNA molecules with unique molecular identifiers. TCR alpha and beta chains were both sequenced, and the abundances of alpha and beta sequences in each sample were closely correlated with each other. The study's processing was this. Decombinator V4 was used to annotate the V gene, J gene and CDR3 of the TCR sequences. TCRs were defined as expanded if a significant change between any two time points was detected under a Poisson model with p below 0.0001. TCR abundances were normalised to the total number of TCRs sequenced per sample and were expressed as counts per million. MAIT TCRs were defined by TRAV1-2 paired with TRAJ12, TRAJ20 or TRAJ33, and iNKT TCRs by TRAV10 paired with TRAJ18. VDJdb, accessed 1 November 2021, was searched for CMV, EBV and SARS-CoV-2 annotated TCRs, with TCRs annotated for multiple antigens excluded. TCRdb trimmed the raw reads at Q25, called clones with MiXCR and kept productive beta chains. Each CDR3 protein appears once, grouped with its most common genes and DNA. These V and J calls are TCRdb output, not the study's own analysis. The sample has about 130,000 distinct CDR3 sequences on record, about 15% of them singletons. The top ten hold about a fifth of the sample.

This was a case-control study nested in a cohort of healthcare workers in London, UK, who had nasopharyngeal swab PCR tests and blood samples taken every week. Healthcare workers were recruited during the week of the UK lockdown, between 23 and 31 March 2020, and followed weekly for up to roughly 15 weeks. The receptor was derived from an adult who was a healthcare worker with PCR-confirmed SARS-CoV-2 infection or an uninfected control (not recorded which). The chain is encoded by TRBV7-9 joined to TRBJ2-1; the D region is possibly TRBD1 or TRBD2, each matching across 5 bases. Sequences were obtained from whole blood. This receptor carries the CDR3 CASRSGRGTAYEQFF. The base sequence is TGTGCCAGCAGGTCAGGCCGGGGCACAGCCTATGAGCAGTTCTTC.